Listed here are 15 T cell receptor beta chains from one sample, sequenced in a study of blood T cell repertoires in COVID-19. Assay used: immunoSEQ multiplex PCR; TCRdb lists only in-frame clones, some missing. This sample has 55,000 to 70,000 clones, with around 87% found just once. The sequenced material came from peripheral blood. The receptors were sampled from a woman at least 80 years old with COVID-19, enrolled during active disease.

CDR3 DNA: TGTGCCAGCAGTGAAGGGGAGGGTTATAATGAGCAGTTCTTC. It specifies CASSEGEGYNEQFF. This chain joins TRBV6-1 and TRBJ2-1; 7 bases fit TRBD2. After removal of 1 base from V and 7 bases from J, the junction contained 4 bases not matched to a gene. Germline assignment: CDR1 MNHNS and CDR2 SASEGT. The CDR3 length is 14 residues.

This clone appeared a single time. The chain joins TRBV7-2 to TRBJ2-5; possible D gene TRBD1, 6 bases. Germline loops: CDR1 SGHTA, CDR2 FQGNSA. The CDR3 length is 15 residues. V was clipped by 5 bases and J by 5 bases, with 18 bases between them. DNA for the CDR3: TGTGCCAGCAGCCGGGCCCGGACAGATGGGGAGACCCAGTACTTC. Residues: CASSRARTDGETQYF.

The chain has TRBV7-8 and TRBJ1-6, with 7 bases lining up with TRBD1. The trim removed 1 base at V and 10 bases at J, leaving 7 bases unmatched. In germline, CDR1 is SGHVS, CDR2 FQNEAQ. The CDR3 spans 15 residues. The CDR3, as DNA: TGTGCCAGCAGCTTAGAAGTGACAGGGAACTCACCCCTCCACTTT. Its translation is CASSLEVTGNSPLHF. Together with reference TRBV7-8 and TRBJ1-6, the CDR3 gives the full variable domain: GAGVSQSPRYKVAKRGQDVALRCDPISGHVSLFWYQQALGQGPEFLTYFQNEAQLDKSGLPSDRFFAERPEGSVSTLKIQRTQQEDSAVYLCASSLEVTGNSPLHFGNGTRLTVT.

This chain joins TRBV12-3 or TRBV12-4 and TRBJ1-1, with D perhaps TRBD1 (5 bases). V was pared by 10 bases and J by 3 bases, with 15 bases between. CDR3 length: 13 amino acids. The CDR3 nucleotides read TGTGCCACCAGACCCGGGGGAGACACTGAAGCTTTCTTT. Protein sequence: CATRPGGDTEAFF.

This CDR3 is CASRTTGANTEAFF. The DNA for the CDR3 is TGTGCCAGCAGAACAACAGGGGCGAACACTGAAGCTTTCTTT. The rearrangement joins TRBV14 to TRBJ1-1, with 7 bases matching TRBD1. Per germline, CDR1 SGHDN and CDR2 FVKESK. V lost 6 bases and J lost 1; bases outside the gene matches: 5. The CDR3 contains 14 residues.

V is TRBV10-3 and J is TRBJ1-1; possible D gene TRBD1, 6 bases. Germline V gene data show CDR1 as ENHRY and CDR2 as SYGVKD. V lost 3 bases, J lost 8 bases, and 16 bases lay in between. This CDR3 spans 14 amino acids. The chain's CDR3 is CAISEGQMSSEAFF. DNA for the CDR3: TGTGCCATCAGTGAAGGACAGATGTCCTCCGAAGCTTTCTTT.

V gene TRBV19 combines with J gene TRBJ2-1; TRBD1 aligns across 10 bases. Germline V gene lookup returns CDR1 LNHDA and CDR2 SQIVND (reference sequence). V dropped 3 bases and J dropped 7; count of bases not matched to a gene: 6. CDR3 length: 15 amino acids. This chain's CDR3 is CASSIPRTGGNEQFF. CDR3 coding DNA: TGTGCCAGTAGTATCCCTAGGACAGGGGGAAATGAGCAGTTCTTC.

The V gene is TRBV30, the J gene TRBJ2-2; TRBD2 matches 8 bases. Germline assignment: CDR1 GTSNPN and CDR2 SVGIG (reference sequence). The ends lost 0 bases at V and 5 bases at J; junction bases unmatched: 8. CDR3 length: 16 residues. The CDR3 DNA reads TGTGCCTGGAGTGTACTCGGGGGGGCGCGGACCGGGGAGCTGTTTTTT. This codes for CAWSVLGGARTGELFF.

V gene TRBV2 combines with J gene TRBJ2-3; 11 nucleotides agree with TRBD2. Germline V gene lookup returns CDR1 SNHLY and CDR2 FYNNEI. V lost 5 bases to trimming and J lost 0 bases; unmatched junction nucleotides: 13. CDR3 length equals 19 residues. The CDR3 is CASSPGTSGRIASTDTQYF. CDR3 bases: TGTGCCAGCAGTCCCGGGACTAGCGGTCGGATCGCTAGCACAGATACGCAGTATTTT.

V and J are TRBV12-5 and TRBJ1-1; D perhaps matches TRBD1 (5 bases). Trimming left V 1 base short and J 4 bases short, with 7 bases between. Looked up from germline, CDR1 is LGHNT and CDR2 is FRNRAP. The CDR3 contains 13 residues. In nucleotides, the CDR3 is TGTGCTAGTGGTTTGGATCAGGGCACTGAAGCTTTCTTT. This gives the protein CASGLDQGTEAFF.

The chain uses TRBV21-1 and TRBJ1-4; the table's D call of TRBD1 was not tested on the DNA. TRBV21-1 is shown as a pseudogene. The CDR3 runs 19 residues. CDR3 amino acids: CASSLHHHSPGQGYEKLFF. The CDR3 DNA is TGTGCCAGCAGCCTCCACCACCATTCCCCGGGACAGGGTTATGAAAAACTGTTTTTT.

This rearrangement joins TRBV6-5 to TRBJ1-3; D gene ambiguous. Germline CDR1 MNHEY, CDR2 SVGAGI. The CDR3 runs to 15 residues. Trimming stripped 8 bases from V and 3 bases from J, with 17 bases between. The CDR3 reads CASHERWRGGNTIYF. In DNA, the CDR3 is TGTGCCAGCCACGAGAGGTGGCGCGGTGGAAACACCATATATTTT.

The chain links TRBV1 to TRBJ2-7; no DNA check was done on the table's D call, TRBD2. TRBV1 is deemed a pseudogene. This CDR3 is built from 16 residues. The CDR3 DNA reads TGCACCAGCAGCCAAGTCGCAGCGGGGGGACCGTACGAGCAGTACTTC. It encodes CTSSQVAAGGPYEQYF.

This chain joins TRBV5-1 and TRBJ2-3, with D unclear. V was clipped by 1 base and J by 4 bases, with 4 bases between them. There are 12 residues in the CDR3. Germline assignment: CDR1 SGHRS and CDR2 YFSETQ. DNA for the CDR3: TGCGCCAGCAGCTTGATCTCAGATACGCAGTATTTT. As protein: CASSLISDTQYF. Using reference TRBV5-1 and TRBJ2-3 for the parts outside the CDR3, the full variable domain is KAGVTQTPRYLIKTRGQQVTLSCSPISGHRSVSWYQQTPGQGLQFLFEYFSETQRNKGNFPGRFSGRQFSNSRSEMNVSTLELGDSALYLCASSLISDTQYFGPGTRLTVL.

CDR3 nucleotide sequence: TGTGCCATCAAATCGACAGGGGTGGGCTATGGCTACACCTTC. It encodes CAIKSTGVGYGYTF. The chain couples TRBV10-3 to TRBJ1-2; 8 bases are shared with TRBD1. The CDR3 is 14 residues long. V was clipped by 7 bases and J by 4 bases; unmatched bases: 8. Germline-derived CDR1 and CDR2 are ENHRY and SYGVKD.